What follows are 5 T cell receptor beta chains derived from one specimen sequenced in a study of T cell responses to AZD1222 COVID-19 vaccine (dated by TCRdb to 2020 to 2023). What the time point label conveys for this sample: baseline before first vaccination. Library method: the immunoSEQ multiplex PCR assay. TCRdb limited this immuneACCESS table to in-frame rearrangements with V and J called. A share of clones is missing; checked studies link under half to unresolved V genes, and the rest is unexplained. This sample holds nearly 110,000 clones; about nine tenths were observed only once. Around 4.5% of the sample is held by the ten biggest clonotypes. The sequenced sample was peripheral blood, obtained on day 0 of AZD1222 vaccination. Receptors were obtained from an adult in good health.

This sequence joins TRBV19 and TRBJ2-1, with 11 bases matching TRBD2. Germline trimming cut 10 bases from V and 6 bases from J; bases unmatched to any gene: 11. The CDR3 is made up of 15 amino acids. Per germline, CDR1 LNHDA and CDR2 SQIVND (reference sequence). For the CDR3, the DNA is TGTGCCACCCAGATAGCGGGAGGGCCTCTCAATGAGCAGTTCTTC. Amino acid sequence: CATQIAGGPLNEQFF. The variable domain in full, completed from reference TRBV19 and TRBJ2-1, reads DGGITQSPKYLFRKEGQNVTLSCEQNLNHDAMYWYRQDPGQGLRLIYYSQIVNDFQKGDIAEGYSVSREKKESFPLTVTSAQKNPTAFYLCATQIAGGPLNEQFFGPGTRLTVL.

The CDR3 DNA reads TGTGCCCTTCGGGCAGGGGGCAATGAGCAGTTCTTC. Protein product: CALRAGGNEQFF. V usage is TRBV6-6 and J usage is TRBJ2-1, with 7 bases identical to TRBD1. The CDR3 is 12 residues long. V gave up 11 bases and J gave up 6 bases; unmatched junction bases: 7. Per germline, CDR1 MNHNY and CDR2 SVGAGI (reference sequence).

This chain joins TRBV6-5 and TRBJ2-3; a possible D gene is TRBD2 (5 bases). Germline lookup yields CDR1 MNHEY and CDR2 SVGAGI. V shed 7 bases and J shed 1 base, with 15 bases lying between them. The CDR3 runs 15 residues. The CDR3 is CASTSGMAGTDTQYF. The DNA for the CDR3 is TGTGCCAGCACCTCCGGGATGGCCGGCACAGATACGCAGTATTTT.

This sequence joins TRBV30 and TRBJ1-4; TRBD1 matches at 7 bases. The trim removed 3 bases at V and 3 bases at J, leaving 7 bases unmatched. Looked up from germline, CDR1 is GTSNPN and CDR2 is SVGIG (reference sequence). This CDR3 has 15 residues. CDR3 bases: TGTGCCTGGAGCCGACACAGGGGAGCTAATGAAAAACTGTTTTTT. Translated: CAWSRHRGANEKLFF.

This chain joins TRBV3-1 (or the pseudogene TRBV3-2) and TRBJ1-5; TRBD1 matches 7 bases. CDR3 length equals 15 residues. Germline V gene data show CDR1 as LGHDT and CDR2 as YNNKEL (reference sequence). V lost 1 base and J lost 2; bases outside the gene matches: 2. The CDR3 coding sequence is TGTGCCAGCAGCCAAGGCGGGACAGGCAATCAGCCCCAGCATTTT. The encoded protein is CASSQGGTGNQPQHF.